Presented here are 31 T cell receptor beta chains from one specimen sequenced in a study of control samples from healthy donors and cancer patients. TCRdb's table, derived via immunoSEQ multiplex PCR, lists solely in-frame clones and lacks some. The sample yields tens of thousands of clones, about 91% seen once. Sequencing used PBMCs. All receptors come from a man between 25 and 39 years old with colorectal cancer.

This clone has just one count. The chain joins TRBV18 to TRBJ2-2; D may match TRBD1 or TRBD2 (5 bases each). The CDR3 is 15 amino acids. In germline, CDR1 is KGHSH, CDR2 LQKENI. Trimming left V 3 bases short and J 7 bases short, with 15 bases between. The CDR3, as DNA: TGTGCCAGCTCACCGACAGCGCCTCGGGGCGGGGAGCTGTTTTTT. This gives the protein CASSPTAPRGGELFF.

This clone showed up just once. The gene calls are TRBV5-1 and TRBJ2-7; 8 bases map to TRBD1. This CDR3 spans 12 amino acids. The germline CDR1 and CDR2 sequences are SGHRS and YFSETQ. V lost 4 bases, J lost 6 bases, and 3 bases stayed unmatched. CDR3 protein: CASSADRVEQYF. The CDR3 region has the DNA TGCGCCAGCAGCGCGGACAGGGTCGAGCAGTACTTC.

The J gene is TRBJ1-1, the V gene TRBV6-5; maybe TRBD1 (6 bases). CDR1 is MNHEY and CDR2 is SVGAGI in the germline V gene. The CDR3 has 15 residues. V lost 5 bases and J 4 bases, leaving 17 bases between the germline ends. Written as DNA, the CDR3 is TGTGCCAGCAGTCCCCCCGGGGGGCGCGGCACTGAAGCTTTCTTT. It specifies CASSPPGGRGTEAFF.

The chain carries TRBV6-1 and TRBJ1-2; no clear D. The CDR3 totals 13 residues. The V and J ends lost 2 bases and 8 bases respectively, with 12 bases between them. Germline CDR1 is MNHNS and CDR2 is SASEGT. CDR3 coding DNA: TGTGCCAGCAGTGAACGGCCACTTTACGGCTACACCTTC. Encoded protein: CASSERPLYGYTF.

This chain links TRBV5-5 with TRBJ1-2; the match to TRBD1 covers 10 bases. Trimming removed 0 bases from V and 3 bases from J; junction bases left unmatched: 2. CDR1 SGHKS and CDR2 YYEKEE come from the germline V gene (reference sequence). The CDR3 is made up of 15 amino acids. The CDR3 here is CASSLGQGAHYGYTF. CDR3 sequence (DNA): TGTGCCAGCAGCTTGGGACAGGGGGCACACTATGGCTACACCTTC. The entire variable domain, with the rest obtained from reference TRBV5-5 and TRBJ1-2, is as follows: DAGVTQSPTHLIKTRGQQVTLRCSPISGHKSVSWYQQVLGQGPQFIFQYYEKEERGRGNFPDRFSARQFPNYSSELNVNALLLGDSALYLCASSLGQGAHYGYTFGSGTRLTVV.

This clone was found once. The genes are TRBV5-4 and TRBJ1-2; TRBD1 is a possible D gene (5 bases). The V and J ends lost 4 bases and 3 bases respectively, with 16 bases between them. Germline V gives CDR1 SGHNT, CDR2 YYREEE (reference sequence). The CDR3 runs to 15 residues. The CDR3 region is CASSPGVGTDYGYTF. The CDR3 nucleotides read TGTGCCAGCAGCCCGGGGGTCGGGACGGACTATGGCTACACCTTC.

This clone was counted between two and nine times. The V call is TRBV9, the J call TRBJ2-1; no reliable D call. Looked up from germline, CDR1 is SGDLS and CDR2 is YYNGEE. The CDR3 length is 13 residues. V lost 4 bases to trimming and J lost 3 bases, with 8 bases between them. The CDR3 DNA is TGTGCCAGCAGCTCCACTGACTACAATGAGCAGTTCTTC. Translated, it gives CASSSTDYNEQFF. Using reference TRBV9 and TRBJ2-1 for the parts outside the CDR3, the full variable domain is DSGVTQTPKHLITATGQRVTLRCSPRSGDLSVYWYQQSLDQGLQFLIQYYNGEERAKGNILERFSAQQFPDLHSELNLSSLELGDSALYFCASSSTDYNEQFFGPGTRLTVL.

This chain joins TRBV9 and TRBJ1-2, with 8 positions matching TRBD1. The CDR3 covers 13 residues. CDR1 is SGDLS, CDR2 YYNGEE, per germline. V trimming: 7 bases; J trimming: 8 bases; junction bases outside the gene matches: 10. CDR3 sequence reads: CASGIDRGFGYTF. The CDR3 region has the DNA TGTGCCAGCGGGATCGACAGGGGTTTCGGCTACACCTTC.

With regard to this clone: The junction departs from germline at one end; a sequencing error may be responsible. This chain joins TRBV11-2 and TRBJ1-3; D unresolved. This CDR3 comprises 13 residues. Germline CDR1 and CDR2: SGHAT and FQNNGV. Written as DNA, the CDR3 is TGTGCCAGCAGCTCTTTGTCGGGAAGCACCATATATTTT. This encodes CASSSLSGSTIYF.

This chain connects TRBV18 to TRBJ2-1; D may be TRBD1 (5 bases). The CDR3 loop spans 14 amino acids. Trimming pared 2 bases from V and 5 bases from J, leaving 10 bases between. The germline V gene encodes CDR1 KGHSH and CDR2 LQKENI. CDR3 DNA sequence: TGTGCCAGCTCACCAAGTGGCAGGGACAATGAGCAGTTCTTC. Its translation is CASSPSGRDNEQFF.

The V and J genes are TRBV7-8 and TRBJ2-1; the D call may be TRBD1 or TRBD2 (5 bases each). CDR3 size: 16 residues. The V gene lost 4 bases and the J gene lost 0 bases, with 13 bases spanning the gap. Germline assignment: CDR1 SGHVS and CDR2 FQNEAQ. Here the CDR3 DNA reads TGTGCCAGCAGCTGGGACGGAAGGAGCTCCTACAATGAGCAGTTCTTC. This codes for CASSWDGRSSYNEQFF.

The V gene is TRBV20-1, the J gene TRBJ1-2; 10 bases fit TRBD1. The CDR3 is 16 residues long. Germline loops: CDR1 DFQATT, CDR2 SNEGSKA (reference sequence). With 3 bases clipped from V and 0 bases from J, the junction kept 7 bases outside the gene matches. CDR3 amino acids: CSASGGQGTTNYGYTF. In nucleotides, the CDR3 is TGCAGTGCTAGTGGGGGACAGGGGACAACTAACTATGGCTACACCTTC.

The V gene is TRBV24-1, the J gene TRBJ2-5, with 7 bases that match TRBD1. V trimming: 3 bases; J trimming: 4 bases; junction bases outside the gene matches: 7. The CDR3 is 15 residues long. CDR1 and CDR2 from the germline V gene are KGHDR and SFDVKD. The CDR3 here is CATSDPRDRRETQYF. CDR3 DNA: TGTGCCACCAGTGATCCCCGGGACAGAAGAGAGACCCAGTACTTC.

The V gene is TRBV19, the J gene TRBJ1-6; D gene unclear. The CDR3 spans 14 residues. The germline V gene has CDR1 LNHDA and CDR2 SQIVND (reference sequence). Trimming removed 5 bases at V and 4 bases at J, with 9 bases between. CDR3 DNA: TGTGCCAGTAGTCCCGGACTTTATAATTCACCCCTCCACTTT. It is translated as CASSPGLYNSPLHF. The variable domain in full, with the rest retrieved from reference TRBV19 and TRBJ1-6, is DGGITQSPKYLFRKEGQNVTLSCEQNLNHDAMYWYRQDPGQGLRLIYYSQIVNDFQKGDIAEGYSVSREKKESFPLTVTSAQKNPTAFYLCASSPGLYNSPLHFGNGTRLTVT.

This chain connects TRBV12-3 or TRBV12-4 to TRBJ1-1, with unresolved D. This CDR3 comprises 13 residues. The V end lost 6 bases, the J end lost 1 base, and 9 bases lay between the germline ends. The CDR3 spells CASSSRQNTEAFF. The DNA for the CDR3 is TGTGCCAGCAGCTCTCGACAGAACACTGAAGCTTTCTTT.

The V call is TRBV19, the J call TRBJ1-5; a weak D match, TRBD1 (5 bases). Trimming removed 3 bases at V and 4 bases at J, with 25 bases between. The CDR3 loop spans 19 amino acids. Germline lookup yields CDR1 LNHDA and CDR2 SQIVND (reference sequence). The CDR3 DNA follows: TGTGCCAGTAGTATTTCTAGTTCCTGGATAGCAGGGAGGAATCAGCCCCAGCATTTT. This translates into CASSISSSWIAGRNQPQHF.

This chain connects TRBV30 to TRBJ1-1; D is undetermined. The germline CDR1 and CDR2 sequences are GTSNPN and SVGIG (reference sequence). The CDR3 totals 14 residues. The germline V and J ends were trimmed by 0 bases and 1 base, with 9 bases remaining between them. The CDR3 here is CAWSVEGWNTEAFF. CDR3 coding DNA: TGTGCCTGGAGTGTTGAGGGATGGAACACTGAAGCTTTCTTT.

The V gene is TRBV14, the J gene TRBJ1-2; TRBD1 matches at 7 bases. The germline CDR1 and CDR2 sequences are SGHDN and FVKESK. Trimming cost V 4 bases and J 4 bases; bases outside gene matches: 3. The CDR3 is 13 residues long. CDR3 protein: CASSPQGGYGYTF. As DNA, the CDR3 is TGTGCCAGCAGCCCTCAGGGGGGCTATGGCTACACCTTC. The full variable domain, completed using reference TRBV14 and TRBJ1-2, is EAGVTQFPSHSVIEKGQTVTLRCDPISGHDNLYWYRRVMGKEIKFLLHFVKESKQDESGMPNNRFLAERTGGTYSTLKVQPAELEDSGVYFCASSPQGGYGYTFGSGTRLTVV.

The V and J genes are TRBV5-1 and TRBJ1-1; D remains unclear. The germline CDR1 and CDR2 sequences are SGHRS and YFSETQ. Deletions cut 4 bases from V and 3 bases from J, with 10 bases between. The CDR3 consists of 13 residues. DNA for the CDR3: TGCGCCAGCAGCGCTGGACGGCACACTGAAGCTTTCTTT. Its translation: CASSAGRHTEAFF. The whole variable domain, remainder taken from reference TRBV5-1 and TRBJ1-1, is KAGVTQTPRYLIKTRGQQVTLSCSPISGHRSVSWYQQTPGQGLQFLFEYFSETQRNKGNFPGRFSGRQFSNSRSEMNVSTLELGDSALYLCASSAGRHTEAFFGQGTRLTVV.

Turning to this clone: The same CDR3 also results from other DNA sequences found in this sample. V usage is TRBV4-3 and J usage is TRBJ1-1; D unresolved. V shed 0 bases and J shed 5 bases, with 7 bases lying between them. The CDR3 extends over 13 amino acids. CDR1 is LGHNA and CDR2 is YSLEER in the germline V gene. CDR3: CASSQDRRTEAFF. The CDR3 DNA sequence: TGCGCCAGCAGCCAAGATCGGAGGACTGAAGCTTTCTTT.

This clone appeared once. The chain has TRBV14 and TRBJ1-3; D not certain. Germline-derived CDR1 and CDR2 are SGHDN and FVKESK. V shed 1 base and J shed 2 bases, with 12 bases lying between them. This CDR3 region has 16 residues. The CDR3 bases are TGTGCCAGCAGCCAAGGTTTCCGTTTAGCTGGAAACACCATATATTTT. Translated, it gives CASSQGFRLAGNTIYF.

This chain links TRBV7-9 with TRBJ2-1; perhaps TRBD1 as D (5 bases). This CDR3 has 13 residues. V lost 11 bases and J lost 5, with 16 bases in between. Germline V CDR1 and CDR2: SEHNR, FQNEAQ (reference sequence). This chain's CDR3 is CAETGQGNNEQFF. In DNA form, the CDR3 reads TGTGCCGAGACTGGACAAGGGAACAATGAGCAGTTCTTC.

This chain uses TRBV10-3 with TRBJ2-3; D may be TRBD1 or TRBD2 (5 bases each). This CDR3 region has 13 residues. V was trimmed by 10 bases and J by 4 bases, leaving 15 bases between them. The germline CDR1 and CDR2 sequences are ENHRY and SYGVKD. The CDR3 sequence: CASRDGGADTQYF. CDR3 nucleotides: TGTGCCAGCCGGGACGGTGGCGCAGATACGCAGTATTTT.

The genes are TRBV4-3 and TRBJ2-7; D ambiguous. Germline assignment: CDR1 LGHNA and CDR2 YSLEER. The CDR3 is 14 residues long. Trimming took 1 base from V and 3 from J, leaving 10 bases between them. For the CDR3, the DNA is TGCGCCAGCAGCCAAGCACCGCAGAACTACGAGCAGTACTTC. Protein sequence: CASSQAPQNYEQYF.

The chain uses TRBV5-1 and TRBJ2-1; perhaps TRBD1 as D (6 bases). The CDR3 length is 13 residues. In germline, CDR1 is SGHRS, CDR2 YFSETQ. Trimming cost V 5 bases and J 7 bases, with 13 bases left between them. In DNA form, the CDR3 reads TGCGCCAGCAGACAGGGTATTTGGAATGAGCAGTTCTTC. This encodes CASRQGIWNEQFF.

The chain combines TRBV5-5 with TRBJ2-7; D may be TRBD1 (5 bases). The CDR3 is made up of 13 amino acids. Trimming removed 3 bases from V and 9 bases from J, with 16 bases in between. Germline CDR1 is SGHKS and CDR2 is YYEKEE (reference sequence). CDR3 nucleotide sequence: TGTGCCAGCAGCTCCCCGACAGACTCGGTGCAGTACGTC. Translated, it gives CASSSPTDSVQYV.

The V and J genes are TRBV27 and TRBJ2-7; D is perhaps TRBD1 (6 bases). Trimming removed 10 bases at V and 4 bases at J, with 17 bases between. The CDR3 is 13 amino acids. Germline lookup yields CDR1 MNHEY and CDR2 SMNVEV (reference sequence). CDR3 protein: CAKGDTYKYEQYV. In DNA form, the CDR3 reads TGTGCCAAAGGGGACACCTACAAGTACGAGCAGTACGTC.

The chain has TRBV30 and TRBJ2-1; 9 positions agree with TRBD2. The V and J ends lost 4 bases and 5 bases, in that order; junction bases with no gene match: 6. Germline V gives CDR1 GTSNPN, CDR2 SVGIG (reference sequence). The CDR3 has 14 amino acids. The CDR3: CAWIKVAGDNEQFF. The CDR3 nucleotides read TGTGCCTGGATAAAGGTAGCGGGGGACAATGAGCAGTTCTTC.

The V and J genes are TRBV4-3 and TRBJ2-1; D may be TRBD1 (7 bases). The CDR3 covers 15 residues. Between the trimmed V and J ends, which lost 2 bases and 2 bases, there was a span of 10 bases. Germline V gene lookup returns CDR1 LGHNA and CDR2 YSLEER. This chain's CDR3 is CASSQQGGTYNEQFF. The CDR3 DNA reads TGCGCCAGCAGCCAACAGGGGGGAACCTACAATGAGCAGTTCTTC.

V is TRBV30 and J is TRBJ2-2; a possible D gene is TRBD2 (6 bases). V gave up 2 bases and J gave up 5 bases, with 21 bases separating them. Looked up from germline, CDR1 is GTSNPN and CDR2 is SVGIG (reference sequence). The CDR3 covers 17 residues. The CDR3 DNA reads as TGTGCCTGGAGTTCTATTAGCGTGGCTAGCGATACCGGGGAGCTGTTTTTT. Its protein product is CAWSSISVASDTGELFF.

The chain combines TRBV7-2 with TRBJ2-5; TRBD1 matches 9 bases. Germline lookup yields CDR1 SGHTA and CDR2 FQGNSA. V lost 5 bases and J lost 5; bases outside the gene matches: 12. CDR3 size: 16 residues. The CDR3 DNA reads TGTGCCAGCAGCCACCCCGGGACAGGGTATGGCGAGACCCAGTACTTC. Its protein product is CASSHPGTGYGETQYF. Full variable domain (outside the CDR3, taken from reference TRBV7-2 and TRBJ2-5): GAGVSQSPSNKVTEKGKDVELRCDPISGHTALYWYRQSLGQGLEFLIYFQGNSAPDKSGLPSDRFSAERTGGSVSTLTIQRTQQEDSAVYLCASSHPGTGYGETQYFGPGTRLLVL.